The 5 T cell receptor beta chains given below trace back to one sample, sequenced in a study of OX40 agonist ivuxolimab in advanced cancers. The data were produced by immunoSEQ multiplex PCR, yet TCRdb's version contains in-frame clones alone and is incomplete. The top ten hold approximately 1.5% of the sample, which has some 86,000 clones, around nine tenths seen once. The sequencing here drew on CD4+ or CD8+ T cells sorted from blood, taken in a trial of the OX40 agonist ivuxolimab. The receptor set was obtained from an adult with an advanced solid tumor such as melanoma, head and neck, liver or kidney cancer.

V gene TRBV2 combines with J gene TRBJ1-2; no definite D call. Looked up from germline, CDR1 is SNHLY and CDR2 is FYNNEI. Trimming cost V 2 bases and J 2 bases, with 6 bases left between them. This CDR3 contains 13 residues. CDR3 in amino acids: CASSEPENYGYTF. CDR3 DNA: TGTGCCAGCAGTGAACCAGAGAACTATGGCTACACCTTC.

This chain links TRBV27 with TRBJ2-7; the D is unclear. V lost 5 bases and J 3 bases, leaving 14 bases between the germline ends. This CDR3 has 14 residues. CDR1 and CDR2 from the germline V gene are MNHEY and SMNVEV (reference sequence). This CDR3 reads CASSLGPTNYEQYF. The CDR3 DNA follows: TGTGCCAGCAGTCTCGGACCGACGAACTACGAGCAGTACTTC.

V is TRBV6-5 and J is TRBJ2-7; tentatively, D is TRBD1 (6 bases). The germline V gene has CDR1 MNHEY and CDR2 SVGAGI. V was clipped by 6 bases and J by 4 bases, with 13 bases between them. This CDR3 region has 13 residues. The CDR3 DNA sequence: TGTGCCAGCAGGCGGCAGGGGATTTACGAGCAGTACTTC. Its translation: CASRRQGIYEQYF.

The chain carries TRBV6-1 and TRBJ2-3; 9 positions match TRBD2. Germline lookup yields CDR1 MNHNS and CDR2 SASEGT. The CDR3 runs 15 residues. The V and J ends lost 9 bases and 8 bases, in that order; junction bases with no gene match: 15. CDR3 region: CASSGTSRLMGTQYF. The CDR3 coding sequence is TGTGCCAGTTCAGGGACTAGCCGCTTAATGGGTACGCAGTATTTT.

V and J are TRBV7-2 and TRBJ1-5; no definite D call. The CDR3 has 13 amino acids. The V gene lost 1 base and the J gene lost 6 bases, with 7 bases spanning the gap. Germline V gives CDR1 SGHTA, CDR2 FQGNSA. The CDR3 coding sequence is TGTGCCAGCAGCTTAGATTTGCGTCAGCCCCAGCATTTT. Its protein is CASSLDLRQPQHF.